This is a list of T cell receptor beta chains from one sample in a study of OX40 agonist ivuxolimab in advanced cancers. Here immunoSEQ multiplex PCR was the method, and the copy in TCRdb shows in-frame clones only, minus some. This table holds tens of thousands of clones, about 88% found once. Material: CD4+ or CD8+ T cells sorted from blood, obtained in a trial of the OX40 agonist ivuxolimab. These receptors all stem from an adult with an advanced solid tumor such as melanoma, head and neck, liver or kidney cancer. CDR3s include the opening cysteine and the closing phenylalanine or tryptophan. Fields, in order: J gene, D gene, V gene, CDR3 DNA, CDR3 protein. D genes are given only for firm matches.

>TRBJ1-3|NA|TRBV5-1
TGCGCCAGCACCTTTTCGGAGGGAGCGAGTGGAAACACCATATATTTT
CASTFSEGASGNTIYF
>TRBJ2-5|NA|TRBV29-1
TGCAGCGTTGCGGTGGGTTGGGGAGAGACCCAGTACTTC
CSVAVGWGETQYF
>TRBJ2-2|TRBD1|TRBV5-1
TGCGCCAGCAGCTTACGACAGGGGATCGGGGAGCTGTTTTTT
CASSLRQGIGELFF
>TRBJ2-7|TRBD1|TRBV28
TGTGCCAGCCTCTCTGGACAGGGAAGTCGCGAGCAGTACTTC
CASLSGQGSREQYF
>TRBJ1-3|NA|TRBV9
TGTGCCAGCAGCGTAGAATCCCTCACGTGGGGAAACACCATATATTTT
CASSVESLTWGNTIYF
>TRBJ2-5|NA|TRBV7-2
TGTGCCAGCAGCTTCGGGGTTCAAGAGACCCAGTACTTC
CASSFGVQETQYF
>TRBJ1-2|NA|TRBV5-1
TGCGCCAGCAGCTTGGCCGAAGCCCCCGGGCTCCCTGGCTATGGCTACACCTTC
CASSLAEAPGLPGYGYTF
>TRBJ1-5|NA|TRBV19
TGTGCCAGTAGTATTAGGGGGGGCCAGCCCCAGCATTTT
CASSIRGGQPQHF
>TRBJ2-5|TRBD2|TRBV7-2
TGTGCCAGCAGTCCAACCCCGGGACTAGCGGGTCGGGAGACCCAGTACTTC
CASSPTPGLAGRETQYF
>TRBJ1-1|NA|TRBV29-1
TGCAGCGTTGAACCCCTTGAGGCCGAAGCTTTCTTT
CSVEPLEAEAFF
>TRBJ2-7|NA|TRBV12-5
TGTGCTAGTGGTTTAAGGGGAACCCGGGACGGGAGCTCCTACGAGCAGTACTTC
CASGLRGTRDGSSYEQYF
>TRBJ2-1|NA|TRBV7-9
TGTGCCAGCAGCTTCGGGACTGGGAACAATGAGCAGTTCTTC
CASSFGTGNNEQFF
>TRBJ2-3|NA|TRBV18
TGTGCCAGCTCACCACCAAGCACAGATACGCAGTATTTT
CASSPPSTDTQYF
>TRBJ2-5|NA|TRBV19
TGTGCCAGTAGTGGGGGGTCAGGGGCCGCAGAGACCCAGTACTTC
CASSGGSGAAETQYF
>TRBJ2-1|NA|TRBV20-1
TGCAGTGCTAGAGATTCACGTCAGCAGTTCTTC
CSARDSRQQFF
>TRBJ1-5|NA|TRBV6-4
TGTGCCAGCAGTGCGGAACAGGGCGGGCAGCCCCAGCATTTT
CASSAEQGGQPQHF
>TRBJ2-7|NA|TRBV6-1
TGTGCCAGCATCCCCTGGGGGCAGGCCTACGAGCAGTACTTC
CASIPWGQAYEQYF
>TRBJ2-7|NA|TRBV11-2
TGTGCCAGCAGCTTCTCCCAGGGGGGCTACGAGCAGTACTTC
CASSFSQGGYEQYF
>TRBJ1-4|NA|TRBV6-5
TGTGCCAGCAGTCGTCGACAGACCTCTAATGAAAAACTGTTTTTT
CASSRRQTSNEKLFF
>TRBJ2-6|NA|TRBV7-3
TGTGCCAGCAGCTTAAGGGGGGCCGCTATCTCTGGGGCCAACGTCCTGACTTTC
CASSLRGAAISGANVLTF
>TRBJ1-5|TRBD1|TRBV6-6
TGTGCCAGCAGTTATCGGACAGGGGGCAGCAATCAGCCCCAGCATTTT
CASSYRTGGSNQPQHF
>TRBJ2-2|NA|TRBV19
TGTGCCAGTAGTATTATCAGGGATGGCGGGGAGCTGTTTTTT
CASSIIRDGGELFF
>TRBJ2-7|TRBD1|TRBV2
TGTGCCAGCAGTCAGACAGGGCGGATCTACGAGCAGTACTTC
CASSQTGRIYEQYF
>TRBJ1-1|NA|TRBV19
TGTGCCAGTATCGGCAGCGGGAACACTGAAGCTTTCTTT
CASIGSGNTEAFF
>TRBJ2-7|TRBD1|TRBV28
TGTGCCAGCAGCCGAAGCCGGGACAGGGGGTACGAGCAGTACTTC
CASSRSRDRGYEQYF
>TRBJ2-1|NA|TRBV6-1
TGTGCCAGCAGTGAGTACAGTTACAATGAGCAGTTCTTC
CASSEYSYNEQFF
>TRBJ2-2|NA|TRBV4-3
TGCGCCAGCAGCCGAAAGATCGGGAACACCGGGGAGCTGTTTTTT
CASSRKIGNTGELFF
>TRBJ2-7|NA|TRBV6-5
TGTGCCAGCAGTTACTCTCGGACAGCCTACGAGCAGTACTTC
CASSYSRTAYEQYF
>TRBJ1-4|TRBD1|TRBV29-1
TGCAGCGCGGGACAGGGAGAGGAAAAACTGTTTTTT
CSAGQGEEKLFF
>TRBJ2-7|TRBD1|TRBV7-9
TGTGCCAGCAGTCCACAGGGGGCCTCCTACGAGCAGTACTTC
CASSPQGASYEQYF
>TRBJ2-5|TRBD2|TRBV7-2
TGTGCCAGCAGCCCATGGGGACTAGCGGCGCGACAAGAGACCCAGTACTTC
CASSPWGLAARQETQYF
>TRBJ2-2|NA|TRBV12-5
TGTGCTAGTGGTTTGGTACGGGGGACCATGAACACCGGGGAGCTGTTTTTT
CASGLVRGTMNTGELFF
>TRBJ2-2|NA|TRBV7-9
TGTGCCAGCAGCTCCCCCCCCGGGACGCCGAACACCGGGGAGCTGTTTTTT
CASSSPPGTPNTGELFF
>TRBJ2-1|NA|TRBV29-1
TGCAGCGTTGAAGGGACCGCATATGAGCAGTTCTTC
CSVEGTAYEQFF
>TRBJ1-1|NA|TRBV29-1
TGCAGCGTTCGGGTCGGGGGGAACACTGAAGCTTTCTTT
CSVRVGGNTEAFF
>TRBJ1-1|TRBD1|TRBV7-3
TGTGCCAGCAGCACGAGGGGGAGGACAGGGAACACTGAAGCTTTCTTT
CASSTRGRTGNTEAFF
>TRBJ1-2|NA|TRBV6-5
TGTGCCAGCAGAACCGGGGCGGGGGGCGGCTACACCTTC
CASRTGAGGGYTF
>TRBJ2-7|NA|TRBV5-6
TGTGCCAGCAGTAGACCAGGGTTTTACGAGCAGTACTTC
CASSRPGFYEQYF
>TRBJ1-1|NA|TRBV21-1
TGTGCCAGCAGCCCCTTTCCAGGGGGGGGGAACACTGAAGCTTTCTTT
CASSPFPGGGNTEAFF
>TRBJ2-3|NA|TRBV7-2
TGTGCCAGCAGCTTTGGTGGAACAGATACGCAGTATTTT
CASSFGGTDTQYF
>TRBJ2-6|NA|TRBV28
TGTGCCAGCAGCCCACCCGGGGCTGGGGCCAACGTCCTGACTTTC
CASSPPGAGANVLTF
>TRBJ2-3|TRBD2|TRBV7-6
TGTGCCACCTCTCCGGGGGGAAGCACAGATACGCAGTATTTT
CATSPGGSTDTQYF
>TRBJ1-3|NA|TRBV5-6
TGTGCCAGCAGCTGGAGGGGGGACGGAAACACCATATATTTT
CASSWRGDGNTIYF
>TRBJ2-1|NA|TRBV5-8
TGTGCCAGCAGCTTGATGAGTAGCGCTTACAATGAGCAGTTCTTC
CASSLMSSAYNEQFF
>TRBJ1-1|TRBD1|TRBV15
TGTGCCACCAGCAGACCCCGGACAGGCACTGAAGCTTTCTTT
CATSRPRTGTEAFF
>TRBJ2-1|NA|TRBV9
TGTGCCAGCAGCGTTCTACCAGACCCCAATGAGCAGTTCTTC
CASSVLPDPNEQFF